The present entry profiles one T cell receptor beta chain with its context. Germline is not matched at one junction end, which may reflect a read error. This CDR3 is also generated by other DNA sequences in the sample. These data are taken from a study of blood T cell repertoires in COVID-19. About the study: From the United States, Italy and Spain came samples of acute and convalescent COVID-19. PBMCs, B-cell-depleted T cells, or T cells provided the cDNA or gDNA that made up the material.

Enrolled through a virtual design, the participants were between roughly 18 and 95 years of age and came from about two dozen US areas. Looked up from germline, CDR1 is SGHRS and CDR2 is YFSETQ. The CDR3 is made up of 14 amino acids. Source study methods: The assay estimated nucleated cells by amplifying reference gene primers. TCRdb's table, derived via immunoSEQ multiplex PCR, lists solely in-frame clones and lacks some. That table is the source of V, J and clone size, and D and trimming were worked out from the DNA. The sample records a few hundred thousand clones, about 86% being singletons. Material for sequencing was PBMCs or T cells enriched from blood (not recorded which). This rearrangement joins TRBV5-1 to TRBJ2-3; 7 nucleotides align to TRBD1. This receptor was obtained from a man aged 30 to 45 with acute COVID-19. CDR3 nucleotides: TGTGCCAGCAGCTTAGACAGGGGCACAGATACGCAGTATTTT. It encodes CASSLDRGTDTQYF.